This T cell receptor (beta chain) emerged from a study of tumor and adjacent non-tumor tissue in lung cancer. This sample's RNA came from whole unsorted tissue. This non-tumor lung sample came from over 3 cm beyond the tumor edge. The CDR3 length is 13 residues. From germline, CDR1 is SGHAT and CDR2 FQDESV (reference sequence). The library came from three nested PCR rounds adapted from ARM-PCR protocols. MiXCR was run by TCRdb on the multiplex PCR reads, yielding one entry per CDR3 protein. The table has under 45,000 distinct CDR3 sequences, roughly 60% seen once; the top ten hold around 45%. The TCR was taken from a man aged 45-65 years with non-small cell lung cancer. The J gene is TRBJ1-1, the V gene TRBV11-1; D not certain. Sequencing used distant non-tumor lung tissue. This chain's CDR3 is CVSSLGSWDEAFF. The CDR3 DNA follows: TGTGTCAGTAGCCTCGGGTCATGGGATGAAGCTTTCTTT.